Following are 14 T cell receptor beta chains from one sample sequenced in a study of response to subunit inactivated influenza vaccine. TCRdb recomputed calls from the RT-PCR reads with MiXCR, one row per CDR3 protein. The sample has a few hundred thousand distinct CDR3 sequences, roughly 15% seen once. This specimen consisted of PBMCs from blood, obtained approximately 12 days after vaccination. The source is a man aged 45-60 years who received an inactivated influenza vaccine.

This clonotype was found a few times. CDR3 protein: CASGLVLHGGGDTQYF. CDR3 coding DNA: TGTGCTAGTGGTTTGGTACTACATGGTGGGGGAGATACGCAGTATTTT. The V gene is TRBV12-5, the J gene TRBJ2-3; the D gene could be TRBD1 or TRBD2 (5 bases each). V was clipped by 0 bases and J by 5 bases, with 15 bases between them. Germline CDR1 reads LGHNT; CDR2 reads FRNRAP. The CDR3 has 16 amino acids.

The table lists this clonotype with many counts. CDR3 region: CASSVGRSGSSYNEQFF. DNA of the CDR3: TGTGCCAGCAGCGTAGGTAGGAGCGGGAGCTCCTACAATGAGCAGTTCTTC. The rearrangement joins TRBV9 to TRBJ2-1; 8 positions match TRBD2. V lost 0 bases, J lost 0 bases, and 5 bases stayed unmatched. This CDR3 has 17 amino acids. Germline V gene data show CDR1 as SGDLS and CDR2 as YYNGEE.

The chain is built from TRBV9 and TRBJ2-7; 8 bases line up with TRBD2. The CDR3 runs 15 residues. Germline V gives CDR1 SGDLS, CDR2 YYNGEE. V trimming: 0 bases; J trimming: 6 bases; junction bases outside the gene matches: 8. CDR3 sequence: CASSVGEREFSEQYF. The DNA for the CDR3 is TGTGCCAGCAGCGTAGGGGAGCGGGAGTTTAGCGAGCAGTACTTC.

This clonotype was seen only a few times. The rearrangement links TRBV7-2 to TRBJ2-7; 11 nucleotides match TRBD2. Unmatched junction bases numbered 7, after V lost 5 bases and J lost 4 bases. Germline assignment: CDR1 SGHTA and CDR2 FQGNSA. The CDR3 totals 15 residues. The CDR3 sequence: CASSLTTSGAYEQYF. The CDR3 nucleotides read TGTGCCAGCAGCCTTACGACTAGCGGGGCGTACGAGCAGTACTTC.

The chain is built from TRBV11-2 and TRBJ1-4; D unclear. CDR3 size: 18 residues. Germline assignment: CDR1 SGHAT and CDR2 FQNNGV. Deletions cut 3 bases from V and 1 base from J, with 18 bases between. The CDR3: CASSFGRYGVGTNEKLFF. As DNA, the CDR3 is TGTGCCAGCAGCTTTGGACGCTACGGGGTTGGAACTAATGAAAAACTGTTTTTT.

The V gene is TRBV5-1, the J gene TRBJ2-5; TRBD1 might be the D (5 bases). Germline V gene lookup returns CDR1 SGHRS and CDR2 YFSETQ. This CDR3 has 13 residues. V was cut by 7 bases and J by 1 base, with 11 bases left in between. The CDR3 loop is CASSTAGQETQYF. CDR3 coding DNA: TGCGCCAGCTCGACAGCAGGCCAAGAGACCCAGTACTTC.

This clonotype was seen more than once but under ten times. The chain recombines TRBV7-8 with TRBJ2-6; D ambiguous. Germline assignment: CDR1 SGHVS and CDR2 FQNEAQ. The CDR3 consists of 17 residues. Between the trimmed V and J ends, which lost 5 bases and 4 bases, there was a span of 18 bases. The CDR3 region is CASSASLIQTGANVLTF. DNA of the CDR3: TGTGCCAGCAGCGCCTCCCTCATCCAAACCGGGGCCAACGTCCTGACTTTC.

V is TRBV20-1 and J is TRBJ1-1, with 7 nucleotides matching TRBD1. The CDR3 is 14 residues long. With 4 bases clipped from V and 4 bases from J, the junction kept 9 bases outside the gene matches. Germline CDR1 DFQATT, CDR2 SNEGSKA (reference sequence). The CDR3 protein is CSAKKGQALTEAFF. The CDR3 DNA is TGCAGTGCTAAAAAAGGACAGGCGCTCACTGAAGCTTTCTTT.

The chain combines TRBV7-2 with TRBJ1-2; no clear D gene. CDR3 length equals 14 residues. Per germline, CDR1 SGHTA and CDR2 FQGNSA. V was clipped by 0 bases and J by 4 bases, with 9 bases between them. The CDR3 sequence: CASSLAQLAYGYTF. The CDR3 DNA reads TGTGCCAGCAGCTTAGCCCAACTCGCCTATGGCTACACCTTC. Full variable domain (missing parts from reference TRBV7-2 and TRBJ1-2): GAGVSQSPSNKVTEKGKDVELRCDPISGHTALYWYRQSLGQGLEFLIYFQGNSAPDKSGLPSDRFSAERTGGSVSTLTIQRTQQEDSAVYLCASSLAQLAYGYTFGSGTRLTVV.

This clonotype came up a few times. The gene calls are TRBV28 and TRBJ2-1; unclear D gene. The CDR3 is 11 amino acids. Deletions cut 5 bases from V and 15 bases from J, with 14 bases between. Germline CDR1 is MDHEN and CDR2 is SYDVKM. CDR3 protein: CASSRGSGRFF. CDR3 nucleotide sequence: TGTGCCAGCAGTCGAGGATCCGGGCGGTTCTTC. The variable domain in full, completed from reference TRBV28 and TRBJ2-1, reads DVKVTQSSRYLVKRTGEKVFLECVQDMDHENMFWYRQDPGLGLRLIYFSYDVKMKEKGDIPEGYSVSREKKERFSLILESASTNQTSMYLCASSRGSGRFFGPGTRLTVL.

This clonotype has just a few counts. The gene calls are TRBV5-6 and TRBJ1-6, with a tentative D call TRBD1 (5 bases). Germline lookup yields CDR1 SGHDT and CDR2 YYEEEE. Trimming took off 1 base at V and 6 bases at J, with 14 bases between the two ends. The CDR3 contains 16 residues. This CDR3 is CASSLWLTTANSPLHF. DNA of the CDR3: TGTGCCAGCAGCTTGTGGTTGACGACAGCTAATTCACCCCTCCACTTT.

This clonotype has only a few counts. The J gene is TRBJ2-1, the V gene TRBV20-1, with D hard to call. Deletions cut 3 bases from V and 0 bases from J, with 15 bases between. CDR1 and CDR2 (germline): DFQATT, SNEGSKA (reference sequence). This CDR3 is built from 16 residues. In nucleotides, the CDR3 is TGCAGTGCTAGCGAGCTCACCCCGGCCTCCTACAATGAGCAGTTCTTC. The encoded protein is CSASELTPASYNEQFF.

At least ten counts were recorded for this clonotype. The chain uses TRBV5-1 and TRBJ1-1; TRBD1 matches at 8 bases. Germline CDR1 and CDR2: SGHRS and YFSETQ. The CDR3 covers 14 residues. Trimming took 4 bases from V and 1 from J; bases not matched to a gene: 3. CDR3 region: CASSAGTGNTEAFF. In DNA, the CDR3 is TGCGCCAGCAGCGCCGGGACAGGGAACACTGAAGCTTTCTTT.

This clonotype was observed a handful of times. The chain carries TRBV6-2 or TRBV6-3 and TRBJ2-7; D possibly corresponds to TRBD2 (6 bases). CDR1 is MNHEY and CDR2 is SVGEGT in the germline V gene. V was trimmed by 2 bases and J by 2 bases, leaving 7 bases between them. This CDR3 spans 13 amino acids. The CDR3 DNA reads as TGTGCCAGCAGTTACACGGGGGCCTACGAGCAGTACTTC. This sequence encodes CASSYTGAYEQYF.